This T cell receptor beta chain comes out of a study of radiotherapy plus CTLA-4 blockade in lung cancer. Study as a whole: There were objective responses in approximately 19% of patients, and roughly 32% had disease control. Study-level points and caveats: Subsequent to radiotherapy plus ipilimumab, tumor-derived TCR clones underwent expansion in blood.

Each patient with chemo-refractory metastatic non-small-cell lung cancer was treated with focal radiation plus CTLA-4 blockade using ipilimumab. Per germline, CDR1 MDHEN and CDR2 SYDVKM. The CDR3 is made up of 13 amino acids. Clones were sequenced by immunoSEQ multiplex PCR, and TCRdb holds only the in-frame ones, with some missing. The data contain some 60,000 clones, 60% to 80% of them seen just once; the ten biggest clones take up 2.5% to 3%. Concerning this clone: The antigen remains undetermined.

This chain uses TRBV28 with TRBJ2-5; the D gene is possibly TRBD1 (5 bases). The DNA matches TRBJ2-7 better at its end, which makes the J call doubtful. The source was peripheral blood, collected from a patient treated with radiotherapy plus ipilimumab. The origin of this receptor is a human donor with non-small cell lung cancer who had a complete response to radiotherapy plus ipilimumab. This chain's CDR3 is CASSWPGSYEQYF. The CDR3 DNA reads as TGTGCCAGCAGTTGGCCAGGGTCCTACGAGCAGTACTTC.